This T cell receptor (beta chain) was recorded in a study of early T cells in non-severe SARS-CoV-2 infection. The study's findings and limits: Matching against VDJdb likely underestimated virus-specific expansions, favoring anti-spike CD8.

Tagging with unique molecular identifiers was applied to individual cDNA molecules. TCRdb fed the 5' RACE reads into MiXCR, producing one record per CDR3 protein. Of some 50,000 distinct CDR3 sequences detected, approximately 10% appear once; the ten largest clones hold 3.9%. The CDR3 extends over 14 amino acids. With 3 bases removed from V and 4 bases from J, the gap between germline ends came to 10 bases. Per germline, CDR1 MGHRA and CDR2 YSYEKL. This clonotype was found many times. Its antigen remains unidentified. V gene TRBV4-1 combines with J gene TRBJ1-5, with a weak D call TRBD1 (5 bases). This sample comprised whole blood, obtained at baseline. This clonotype was obtained from an adult who was a healthcare worker with PCR-confirmed SARS-CoV-2 infection or an uninfected control (not recorded which). As DNA, the CDR3 is TGCGCCAGCAGCCACAGCAGGGCTAATCAGCCCCAGCATTTT. Its protein is CASSHSRANQPQHF.